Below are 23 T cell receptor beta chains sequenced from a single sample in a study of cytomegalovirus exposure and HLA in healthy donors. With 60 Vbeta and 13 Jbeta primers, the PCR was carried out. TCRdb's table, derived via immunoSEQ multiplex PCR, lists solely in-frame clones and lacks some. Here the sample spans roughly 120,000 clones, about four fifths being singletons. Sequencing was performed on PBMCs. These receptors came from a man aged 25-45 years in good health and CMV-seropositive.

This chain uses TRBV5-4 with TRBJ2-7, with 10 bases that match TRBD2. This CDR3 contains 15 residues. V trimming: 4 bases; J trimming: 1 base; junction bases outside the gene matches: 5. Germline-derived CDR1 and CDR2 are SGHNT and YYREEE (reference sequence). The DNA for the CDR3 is TGTGCCAGCAGCGAAAGCGGGGGGGCGTCCTACGAGCAGTACTTC. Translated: CASSESGGASYEQYF.

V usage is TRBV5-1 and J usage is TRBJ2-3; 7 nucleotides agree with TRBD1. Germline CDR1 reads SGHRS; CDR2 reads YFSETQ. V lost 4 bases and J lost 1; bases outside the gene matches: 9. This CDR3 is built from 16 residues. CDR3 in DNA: TGCGCCAGCAGCCGAAGTACCGGGACAGGCACAGATACGCAGTATTTT. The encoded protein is CASSRSTGTGTDTQYF.

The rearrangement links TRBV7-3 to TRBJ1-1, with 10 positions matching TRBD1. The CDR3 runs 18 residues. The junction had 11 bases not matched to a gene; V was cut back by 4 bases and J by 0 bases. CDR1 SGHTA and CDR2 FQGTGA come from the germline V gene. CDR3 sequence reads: CASSSFPLTGGMNTEAFF. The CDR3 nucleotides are TGTGCCAGCAGCTCTTTCCCCTTGACAGGGGGCATGAACACTGAAGCTTTCTTT.

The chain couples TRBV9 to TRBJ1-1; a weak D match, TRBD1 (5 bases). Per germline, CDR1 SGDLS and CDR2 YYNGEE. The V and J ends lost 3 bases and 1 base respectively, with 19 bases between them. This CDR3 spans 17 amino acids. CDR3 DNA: TGTGCCAGCAGCGGGAATCTGAGACGGGGGTCGAACACTGAAGCTTTCTTT. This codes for CASSGNLRRGSNTEAFF.

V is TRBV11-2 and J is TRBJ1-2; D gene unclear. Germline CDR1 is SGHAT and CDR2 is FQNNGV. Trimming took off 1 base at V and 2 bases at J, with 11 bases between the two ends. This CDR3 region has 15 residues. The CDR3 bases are TGTGCCAGCAGCTTAGGGTCCCGGTTAAACTATGGCTACACCTTC. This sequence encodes CASSLGSRLNYGYTF.

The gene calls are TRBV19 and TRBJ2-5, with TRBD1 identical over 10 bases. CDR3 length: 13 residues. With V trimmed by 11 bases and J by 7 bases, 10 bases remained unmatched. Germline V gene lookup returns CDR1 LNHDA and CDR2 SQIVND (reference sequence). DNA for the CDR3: TGTGCCGGGAGACAGGGGGCAAGGGTGACCCAGTACTTC. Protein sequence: CAGRQGARVTQYF.

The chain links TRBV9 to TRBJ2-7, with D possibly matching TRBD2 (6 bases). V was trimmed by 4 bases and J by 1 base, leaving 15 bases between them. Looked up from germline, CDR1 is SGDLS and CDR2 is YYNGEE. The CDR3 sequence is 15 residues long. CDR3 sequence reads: CASSPQVSGSYEQYF. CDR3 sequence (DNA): TGTGCCAGCAGCCCCCAGGTCAGCGGGTCCTACGAGCAGTACTTC.

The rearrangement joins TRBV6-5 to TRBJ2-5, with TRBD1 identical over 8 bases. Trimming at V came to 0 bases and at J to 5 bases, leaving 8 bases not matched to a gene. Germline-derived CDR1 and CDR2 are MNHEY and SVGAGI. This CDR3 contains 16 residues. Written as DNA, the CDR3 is TGTGCCAGCAGTTACTCTCCGGACAGGGTTCACGAGACCCAGTACTTC. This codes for CASSYSPDRVHETQYF.

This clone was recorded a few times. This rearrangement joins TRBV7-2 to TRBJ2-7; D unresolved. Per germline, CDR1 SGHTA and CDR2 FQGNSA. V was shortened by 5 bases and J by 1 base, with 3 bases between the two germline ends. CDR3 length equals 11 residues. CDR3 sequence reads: CASSPSYEQYF. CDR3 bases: TGTGCCAGCAGCCCATCCTACGAGCAGTACTTC.

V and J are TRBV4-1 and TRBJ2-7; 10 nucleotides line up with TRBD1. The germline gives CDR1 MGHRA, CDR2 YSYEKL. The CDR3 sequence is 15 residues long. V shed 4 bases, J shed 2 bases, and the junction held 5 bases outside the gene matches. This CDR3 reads CASSLRQGATYEQYF. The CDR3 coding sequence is TGCGCCAGCAGCCTTAGACAGGGGGCTACCTACGAGCAGTACTTC.

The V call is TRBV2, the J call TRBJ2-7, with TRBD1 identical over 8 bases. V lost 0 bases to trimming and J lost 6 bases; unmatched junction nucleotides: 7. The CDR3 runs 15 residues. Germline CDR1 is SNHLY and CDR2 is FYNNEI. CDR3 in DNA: TGTGCCAGCAGTGAAGCGCTCGACAGGGGACGCGAGCAGTACTTC. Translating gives CASSEALDRGREQYF. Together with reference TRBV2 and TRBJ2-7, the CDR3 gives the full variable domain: EPEVTQTPSHQVTQMGQEVILRCVPISNHLYFYWYRQILGQKVEFLVSFYNNEISEKSEIFDDQFSVERPDGSNFTLKIRSTKLEDSAMYFCASSEALDRGREQYFGPGTRLTVT.

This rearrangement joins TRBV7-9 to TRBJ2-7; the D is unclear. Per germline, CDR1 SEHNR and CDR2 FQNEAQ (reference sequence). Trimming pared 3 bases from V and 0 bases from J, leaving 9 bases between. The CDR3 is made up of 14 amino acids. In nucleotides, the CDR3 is TGTGCCAGCAGCTTTGGCGGTAGCTCCTACGAGCAGTACTTC. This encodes CASSFGGSSYEQYF.

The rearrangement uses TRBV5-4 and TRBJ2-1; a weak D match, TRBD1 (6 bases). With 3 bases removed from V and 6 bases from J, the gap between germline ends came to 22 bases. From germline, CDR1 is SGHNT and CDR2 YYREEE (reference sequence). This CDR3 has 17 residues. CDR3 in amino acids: CASSSFRGHPPGNEQFF. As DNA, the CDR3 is TGTGCCAGCAGCTCTTTTCGGGGACACCCCCCTGGCAATGAGCAGTTCTTC.

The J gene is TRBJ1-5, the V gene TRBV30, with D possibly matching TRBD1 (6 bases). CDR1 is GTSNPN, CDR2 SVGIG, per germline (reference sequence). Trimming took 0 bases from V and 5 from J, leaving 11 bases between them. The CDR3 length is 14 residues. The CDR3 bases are TGTGCCTGGAGTGTGGACAGCACCTATCAGCCCCAGCATTTT. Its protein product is CAWSVDSTYQPQHF. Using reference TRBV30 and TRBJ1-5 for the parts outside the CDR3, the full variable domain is SQTIHQWPATLVQPVGSPLSLECTVEGTSNPNLYWYRQAAGRGLQLLFYSVGIGQISSEVPQNLSASRPQDRQFILSSKKLLLSDSGFYLCAWSVDSTYQPQHFGDGTRLSIL.

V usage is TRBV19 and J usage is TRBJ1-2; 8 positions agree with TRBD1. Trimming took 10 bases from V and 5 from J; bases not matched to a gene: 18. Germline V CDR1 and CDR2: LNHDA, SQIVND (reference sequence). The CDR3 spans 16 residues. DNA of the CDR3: TGTGCCACTCAGGCGGCCGGATCCGGACAGGGTTATGGCTACACCTTC. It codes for CATQAAGSGQGYGYTF.

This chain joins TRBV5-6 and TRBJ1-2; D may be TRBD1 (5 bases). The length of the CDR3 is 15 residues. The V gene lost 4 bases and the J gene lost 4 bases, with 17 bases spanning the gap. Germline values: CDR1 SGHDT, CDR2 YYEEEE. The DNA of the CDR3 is TGTGCCAGCAGCCCCCAGGCGGGGGTTGGCTATGGCTACACCTTC. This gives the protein CASSPQAGVGYGYTF.

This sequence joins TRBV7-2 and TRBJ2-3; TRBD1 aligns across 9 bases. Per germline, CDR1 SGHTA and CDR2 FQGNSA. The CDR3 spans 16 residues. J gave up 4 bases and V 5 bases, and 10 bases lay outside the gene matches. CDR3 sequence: CASSPAGTGSSDTQYF. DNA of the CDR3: TGTGCCAGCAGCCCAGCCGGGACAGGGTCTTCAGATACGCAGTATTTT.

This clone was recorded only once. CDR3 in amino acids: CASSLLAGGRETQYF. CDR3 in DNA: TGTGCCAGCAGTTTATTGGCAGGGGGCAGGGAGACCCAGTACTTC. The chain employs TRBV27 and TRBJ2-5, with 8 bases matching TRBD1. Per the germline V gene, CDR1 is MNHEY and CDR2 is SMNVEV (reference sequence). Losses at the gene ends were 1 base for V and 5 bases for J; bases not matched to a gene: 6. The CDR3 consists of 15 residues.

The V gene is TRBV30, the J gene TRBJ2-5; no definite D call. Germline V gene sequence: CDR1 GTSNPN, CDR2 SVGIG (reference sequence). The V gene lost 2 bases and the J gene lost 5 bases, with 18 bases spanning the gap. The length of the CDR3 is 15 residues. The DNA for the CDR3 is TGTGCCTGGAGTCCTGCTATCGGGTTTAGGGAGACCCAGTACTTC. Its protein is CAWSPAIGFRETQYF.

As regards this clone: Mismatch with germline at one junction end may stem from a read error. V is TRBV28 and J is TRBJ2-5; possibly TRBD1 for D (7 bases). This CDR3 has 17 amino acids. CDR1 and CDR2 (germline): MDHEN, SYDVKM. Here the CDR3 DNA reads TGTGCCAGCCGTTTGGGTGCCCCGGGCAGGGGGGAAGAGACCCAGTACTTC. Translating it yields CASRLGAPGRGEETQYF.

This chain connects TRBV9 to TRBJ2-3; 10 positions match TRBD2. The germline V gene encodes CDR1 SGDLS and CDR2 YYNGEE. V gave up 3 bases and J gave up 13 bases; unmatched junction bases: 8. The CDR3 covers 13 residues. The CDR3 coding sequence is TGTGCCAGCAGCGACGGGCTAGCGGGGGTAAAGTATTTT. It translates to CASSDGLAGVKYF.

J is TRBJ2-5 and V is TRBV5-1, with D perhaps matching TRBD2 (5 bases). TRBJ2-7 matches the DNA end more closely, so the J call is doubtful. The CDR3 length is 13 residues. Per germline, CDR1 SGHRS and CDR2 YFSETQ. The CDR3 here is CASSSGNNYEQYF. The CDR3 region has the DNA TGCGCCAGCAGCTCCGGGAACAACTACGAGCAGTACTTC.

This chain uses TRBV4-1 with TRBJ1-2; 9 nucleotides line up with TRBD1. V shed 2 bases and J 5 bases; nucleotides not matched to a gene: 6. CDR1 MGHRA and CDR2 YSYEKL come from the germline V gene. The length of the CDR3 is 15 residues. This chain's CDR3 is CASSQQQGAEYGYTF. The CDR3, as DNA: TGCGCCAGCAGCCAACAACAGGGGGCTGAATATGGCTACACCTTC.